This T cell receptor beta chain was sequenced in a study of CD8 T cells in Susac syndrome. RNA totalling roughly 0.45 to 1 ug underwent reverse transcription with random hexamers. One entry per CDR3 protein results from TCRdb running MiXCR on the immunoSEQ multiplex PCR reads. This repertoire shows 150,000 to 200,000 distinct CDR3 sequences, 95% found once; its top ten account for roughly 0.15%. With 4 bases clipped from V and 4 bases from J, the junction kept 5 bases outside the gene matches. There are 15 residues in the CDR3. This clonotype has just one count. The sample consisted of CD8+ T cells from PBMCs. The gene calls are TRBV12-3 or TRBV12-4 and TRBJ2-1; 9 nucleotides match TRBD2. This TCR was sampled from a human donor with Susac syndrome. In DNA, the CDR3 is TGTGCCAGCAGTTCCGGCGGGGGGGGTTACAATGAGCAGTTCTTC. It codes for CASSSGGGGYNEQFF.